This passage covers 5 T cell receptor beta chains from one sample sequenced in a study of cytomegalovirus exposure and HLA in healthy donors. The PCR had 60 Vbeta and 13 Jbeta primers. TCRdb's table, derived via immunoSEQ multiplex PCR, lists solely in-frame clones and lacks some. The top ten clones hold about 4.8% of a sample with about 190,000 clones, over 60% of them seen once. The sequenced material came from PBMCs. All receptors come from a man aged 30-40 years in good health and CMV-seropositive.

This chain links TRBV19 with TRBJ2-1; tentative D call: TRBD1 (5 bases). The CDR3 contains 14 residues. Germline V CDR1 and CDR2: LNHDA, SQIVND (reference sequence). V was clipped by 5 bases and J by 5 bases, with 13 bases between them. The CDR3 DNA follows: TGTGCCAGTAGTCAGGGCCACCGGAACAATGAGCAGTTCTTC. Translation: CASSQGHRNNEQFF.

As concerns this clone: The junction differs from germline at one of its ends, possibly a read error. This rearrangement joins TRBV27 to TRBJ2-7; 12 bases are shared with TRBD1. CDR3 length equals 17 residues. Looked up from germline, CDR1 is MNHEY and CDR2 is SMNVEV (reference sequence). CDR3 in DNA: TGTGCCAGCAGTCTATCCGGTCCGGGACAGGGGGCTTACGAGCAGTACTTC. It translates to CASSLSGPGQGAYEQYF.

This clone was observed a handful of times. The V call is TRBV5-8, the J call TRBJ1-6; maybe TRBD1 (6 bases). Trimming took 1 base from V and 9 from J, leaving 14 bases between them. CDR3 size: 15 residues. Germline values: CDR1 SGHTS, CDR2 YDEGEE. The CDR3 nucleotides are TGTGCCAGCAGCTTGTGGGGGCTTGGGAGTTCACCCCTCCACTTT. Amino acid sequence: CASSLWGLGSSPLHF.

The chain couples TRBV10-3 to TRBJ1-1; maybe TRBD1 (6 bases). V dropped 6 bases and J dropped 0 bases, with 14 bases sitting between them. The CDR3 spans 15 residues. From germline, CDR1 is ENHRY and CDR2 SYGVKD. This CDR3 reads CAISGTGNMNTEAFF. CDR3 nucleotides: TGTGCCATCAGCGGAACAGGGAACATGAACACTGAAGCTTTCTTT.

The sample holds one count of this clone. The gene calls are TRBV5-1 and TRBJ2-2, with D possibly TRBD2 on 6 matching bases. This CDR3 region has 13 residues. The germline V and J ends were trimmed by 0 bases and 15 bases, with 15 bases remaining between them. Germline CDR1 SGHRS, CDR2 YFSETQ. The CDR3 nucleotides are TGCGCCAGCAGCTTGGAGGACTATCGAAAGTTGTTTTTT. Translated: CASSLEDYRKLFF.